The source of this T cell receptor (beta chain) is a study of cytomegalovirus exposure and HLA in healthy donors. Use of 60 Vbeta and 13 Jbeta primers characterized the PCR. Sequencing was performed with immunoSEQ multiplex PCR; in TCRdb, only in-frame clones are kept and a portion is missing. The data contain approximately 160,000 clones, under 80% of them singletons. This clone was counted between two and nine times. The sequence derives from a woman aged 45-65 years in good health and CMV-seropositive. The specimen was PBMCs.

The CDR3 reads CASSLGGDGYTF. In DNA, the CDR3 is TGTGCCAGCAGCTTGGGGGGGGACGGCTACACCTTC. This chain connects TRBV5-4 to TRBJ1-2, with a possible D match to TRBD1 (5 bases). The CDR3 is 12 residues long. The germline V gene has CDR1 SGHNT and CDR2 YYREEE (reference sequence). V dropped 0 bases and J dropped 8 bases, with 8 bases sitting between them.